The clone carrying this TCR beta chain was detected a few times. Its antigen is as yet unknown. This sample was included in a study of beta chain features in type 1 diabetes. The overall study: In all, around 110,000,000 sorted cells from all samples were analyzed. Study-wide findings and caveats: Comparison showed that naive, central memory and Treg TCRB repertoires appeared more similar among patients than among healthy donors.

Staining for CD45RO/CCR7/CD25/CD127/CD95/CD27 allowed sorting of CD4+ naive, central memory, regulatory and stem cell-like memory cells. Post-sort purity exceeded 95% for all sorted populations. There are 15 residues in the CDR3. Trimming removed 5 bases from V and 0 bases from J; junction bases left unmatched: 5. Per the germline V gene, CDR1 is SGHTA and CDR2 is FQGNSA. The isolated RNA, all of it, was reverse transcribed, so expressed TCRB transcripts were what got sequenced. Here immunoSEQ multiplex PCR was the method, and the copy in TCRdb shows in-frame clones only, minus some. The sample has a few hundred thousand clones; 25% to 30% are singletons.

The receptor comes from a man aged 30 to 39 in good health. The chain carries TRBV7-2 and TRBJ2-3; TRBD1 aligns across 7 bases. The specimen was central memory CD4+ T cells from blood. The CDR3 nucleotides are TGTGCCAGCAGCCGCACAGGGGCTAGCACAGATACGCAGTATTTT. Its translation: CASSRTGASTDTQYF.